The next 9 T cell receptor beta chains were all read from a single sample in a study of vaccination and CD4 T cells after COVID-19. Cultured CD4+ T-cell DNA underwent Oncomine TCR Beta short-read sequencing. Each CDR3 protein gets one entry after TCRdb re-called the PCR reads with MiXCR. The table shows approximately 10,000 distinct CDR3 sequences, with around a quarter occurring only once. Noted treatment: approximately nine-day PBMC culture with coronavirus spike peptide pools or control peptides (ViraFEST assay). No antigen has been assigned to these receptors. Sequencing used CD4+ T cells from blood, cultured in vitro, obtained before SARS-CoV-2 vaccination. The receptors originated from a human donor who received a COVID-19 vaccine.

In its sample, this clonotype was seen a few times. The chain is built from TRBV2 and TRBJ1-6; unclear D gene. The CDR3 runs 15 residues. V shed 6 bases and J shed 5 bases, with 14 bases lying between them. The germline V gene has CDR1 SNHLY and CDR2 FYNNEI. As DNA, the CDR3 is TGTGCCAGCAGGGTAAGGACTGCCAATAATTCACCCCTCCACTTT. Translated: CASRVRTANNSPLHF.

CDR3 in amino acids: CATSRPSDRITEAFF. The CDR3 DNA follows: TGTGCCACCAGCAGACCCAGTGACAGGATCACTGAAGCTTTCTTT. V gene TRBV15 combines with J gene TRBJ1-1; a weak D match, TRBD1 (6 bases). The CDR3 sequence is 15 residues long. Germline V gives CDR1 LNHNV, CDR2 YYDKDF (reference sequence). V dropped 2 bases and J dropped 4 bases, with 14 bases sitting between them.

The gene calls are TRBV12-3 or TRBV12-4 and TRBJ1-6; the D gene is possibly TRBD1 (6 bases). This CDR3 is 15 amino acids long. The V end lost 6 bases, the J end lost 7 bases, and 16 bases lay between the germline ends. The DNA of the CDR3 is TGTGCCAGCAGCACAACAGGGAGCTGGAATTCACCCCTCCACTTT. Protein sequence: CASSTTGSWNSPLHF.

This chain connects TRBV4-2 to TRBJ1-2; D may be TRBD1 (5 bases). The CDR3 sequence is 16 residues long. Germline V gene sequence: CDR1 LGHNA, CDR2 YNFKEQ. The ends were cut back, 0 bases at V and 4 bases at J, with 15 bases in the middle. For the CDR3, the DNA is TGTGCCAGCAGCCAAGATCCCGGGGGATGGGGCTATGGCTACACCTTC. Encoded protein: CASSQDPGGWGYGYTF.

This clonotype was picked up a small number of times. The chain links TRBV7-8 to TRBJ1-1; D possibly corresponds to TRBD1 (6 bases). Trimming took off 5 bases at V and 0 bases at J, with 19 bases between the two ends. The germline CDR1 and CDR2 sequences are SGHVS and FQNEAQ. The CDR3 runs 17 residues. The CDR3 DNA reads as TGTGCCAGCAGCCACAACCGACGTGGACAGCTGAACACTGAAGCTTTCTTT. It is translated as CASSHNRRGQLNTEAFF.

The chain is built from TRBV24-1 and TRBJ2-2, with D unclear. CDR1 KGHDR and CDR2 SFDVKD come from the germline V gene. The CDR3 is made up of 14 amino acids. The ends were cut back, 9 bases at V and 2 bases at J, with 12 bases in the middle. CDR3 sequence reads: CATGKGDNTGELFF. CDR3 nucleotides: TGTGCCACCGGTAAAGGAGACAACACCGGGGAGCTGTTTTTT.

This clonotype was recorded a few times. This sequence joins TRBV24-1 and TRBJ1-2; D remains ambiguous. This CDR3 has 12 residues. Looked up from germline, CDR1 is KGHDR and CDR2 is SFDVKD. V was pared by 5 bases and J by 2 bases, with 5 bases between. The CDR3: CATSVQNYGYTF. In DNA form, the CDR3 reads TGTGCCACCAGTGTTCAGAACTATGGCTACACCTTC.

This clonotype was detected only a few times. The rearrangement links TRBV19 to TRBJ1-5; a weak D match, TRBD1 (6 bases). The germline gives CDR1 LNHDA, CDR2 SQIVND (reference sequence). The CDR3 spans 14 residues. Trimming took off 4 bases at V and 7 bases at J, with 14 bases between the two ends. CDR3 protein: CASSTHRVEQPQHF. The CDR3, as DNA: TGTGCCAGTAGTACCCACAGGGTCGAGCAGCCCCAGCATTTT.

This clonotype occurred a few times. The chain employs TRBV6-1 and TRBJ1-5; D is possibly TRBD1 (5 bases). Germline CDR1 MNHNS, CDR2 SASEGT. The CDR3 sequence is 14 residues long. Trimming removed 7 bases from V and 3 bases from J, with 13 bases in between. The CDR3 bases are TGTGCCAGCACCCGGACGGGGGACAATCAGCCCCAGCATTTT. It specifies CASTRTGDNQPQHF.